This T cell receptor beta chain came from a study of vaccination effects on CD4 cells after COVID-19. Expansion with viral peptide pools was applied to antigen-specific CD4+ T cells by the ViraFEST assay prior to sequencing. Around day 10 of culture, CD4+ T cells were separated out. It was two doses of either the BNT162b2 or mRNA-1273 vaccine that participants received. Measured with immunoSEQ multiplex PCR; TCRdb has only the in-frame clones, and not every one. This table has over 50,000 clones, approximately 73% appearing once. With 1 base removed from V and 7 bases from J, the gap between germline ends came to 11 bases. Germline CDR1 is LGHNA and CDR2 is YSLEER. The CDR3 contains 15 residues. With regard to this clone: Its antigen remains unidentified.

The TCR comes from a human donor who received a COVID-19 vaccine. Sample: CD4+ T cells from PBMCs cultured with HCoV-229E spike peptides, taken after COVID-19 vaccination. V is TRBV4-3 and J is TRBJ1-6, with D perhaps TRBD1 (6 bases). DNA of the CDR3: TGCGCCAGCAGCCAAGCCCGGACAGCCAATTCACCCCTCCACTTT. It specifies CASSQARTANSPLHF.